Presented here are 21 T cell receptor beta chains from one specimen sequenced in a study of blood T cell repertoires in COVID-19. Using immunoSEQ multiplex PCR, the repertoire was profiled, and TCRdb retains in-frame clones only, with some absent. The sample has hundreds of thousands of clones; roughly nine tenths are singletons. Sequencing was carried out using peripheral blood. These receptor sequences come from a man aged 18 to 30 with COVID-19, enrolled during active disease.

The V call is TRBV24-1, the J call TRBJ2-7; 12 nucleotides align to TRBD2. CDR3 length: 14 residues. Germline loops: CDR1 KGHDR, CDR2 SFDVKD. J gave up 11 bases and V 2 bases, and 6 bases lay outside the gene matches. The CDR3 nucleotides are TGTGCCACCAGTGATTCAAGACTAGCGGGAGTGGAGTACTTC. Residues: CATSDSRLAGVEYF.

The V and J genes are TRBV7-9 and TRBJ2-7, with 9 bases that match TRBD1. CDR1 is SEHNR, CDR2 FQNEAQ, per germline (reference sequence). Losses at the gene ends were 3 bases for V and 3 bases for J; bases not matched to a gene: 3. This CDR3 contains 14 residues. The DNA for the CDR3 is TGTGCCAGCAGCTTTTGGGACAGGGACTACGAGCAGTACTTC. Protein sequence: CASSFWDRDYEQYF.

The chain joins TRBV3-1 (or the pseudogene TRBV3-2) to TRBJ1-6; D not certain. Germline CDR1 is LGHDT and CDR2 is YNNKEL (reference sequence). V was clipped by 5 bases and J by 8 bases, with 16 bases between them. This CDR3 comprises 15 residues. The CDR3 coding sequence is TGTGCCAGCAGCTTACCCCGGGGTTTGGATTCACCCCTCCACTTT. As protein: CASSLPRGLDSPLHF.

This chain uses TRBV10-1 with TRBJ2-3; a weak D match, TRBD2 (6 bases). V was cut by 2 bases and J by 3 bases, with 12 bases left in between. Germline values: CDR1 WNHNN, CDR2 SYGVQD (reference sequence). This CDR3 is built from 15 residues. The CDR3 protein is CASSERLVGTDTQYF. Here the CDR3 DNA reads TGCGCCAGCAGTGAGCGACTAGTAGGAACAGATACGCAGTATTTT.

This clone has only a few counts. The V and J genes are TRBV6-6 and TRBJ2-3; 8 positions match TRBD2. The length of the CDR3 is 14 residues. The J segment lost 1 base and the V segment lost 11 bases, leaving 8 bases of the junction unmatched. Germline assignment: CDR1 MNHNY and CDR2 SVGAGI (reference sequence). CDR3 protein: CAAGGVGGTDTQYF. In nucleotides, the CDR3 is TGTGCCGCGGGGGGAGTTGGGGGCACAGATACGCAGTATTTT.

The chain is built from TRBV24-1 and TRBJ2-5, with 11 nucleotides matching TRBD2. Trimming removed 10 bases from V and 2 bases from J; junction bases left unmatched: 8. Germline V gene lookup returns CDR1 KGHDR and CDR2 SFDVKD. The CDR3 is 15 residues long. DNA for the CDR3: TGTGCCACTCCTCTCGCTAGCGGGGGGCAAGAGACCCAGTACTTC. Residues: CATPLASGGQETQYF.

A few counts support this clone. The chain carries TRBV3-1 (or the pseudogene TRBV3-2) and TRBJ1-4; D is uncertain. Germline assignment: CDR1 LGHDT and CDR2 YNNKEL (reference sequence). There are 14 residues in the CDR3. Trimming left V 7 bases short and J 4 bases short, with 13 bases between. CDR3 sequence: CASTPGTLNEKLFF. The CDR3 DNA is TGTGCCAGCACCCCGGGTACCCTTAATGAAAAACTGTTTTTT.

The CDR3 coding sequence is TGTGCCAGCAGTTTCTGGGGACAGGAAAAGGGGTTCTTC. This translates into CASSFWGQEKGFF. The V call is TRBV12-3 or TRBV12-4, the J call TRBJ2-1; 8 positions match TRBD1. The CDR3 runs 13 residues. V gave up 3 bases and J gave up 15 bases; unmatched junction bases: 10.

V and J are TRBV5-1 and TRBJ1-1; D is undetermined. CDR1 and CDR2 (germline): SGHRS, YFSETQ. The V end was cut by 4 bases, the J end by 0 bases, with 7 bases between. The CDR3 loop spans 13 amino acids. CDR3 sequence: CASSQALNTEAFF. For the CDR3, the DNA is TGCGCCAGCAGCCAAGCTTTGAACACTGAAGCTTTCTTT.

Remarks on this clone: The same CDR3 is also encoded by other DNA sequences in this sample. The gene calls are TRBV30 and TRBJ2-1; 11 nucleotides agree with TRBD2. The V gene's germline CDR1 is GTSNPN and CDR2 SVGIG (reference sequence). The CDR3 length is 14 residues. V dropped 3 bases and J dropped 4; count of bases not matched to a gene: 2. CDR3 DNA: TGTGCCTGGAGCTTAGCGGGAGGGTACAATGAGCAGTTCTTC. This sequence encodes CAWSLAGGYNEQFF.

This clone was observed a single time. This sequence joins TRBV5-6 and TRBJ2-7; 9 bases line up with TRBD1. Germline loops: CDR1 SGHDT, CDR2 YYEEEE. The V segment lost 4 bases and the J segment 7 bases; nucleotides outside the gene matches: 9. The CDR3 covers 14 residues. The CDR3 DNA follows: TGTGCCAGCAGCGTCCGGGACAGGGTCTGGGAGCAGTACTTC. Translation: CASSVRDRVWEQYF.

The CDR3 reads CASSLALPGIKETQYF. The DNA of the CDR3 is TGTGCCAGCAGCTTGGCTCTCCCGGGAATCAAAGAGACCCAGTACTTC. This rearrangement joins TRBV5-5 to TRBJ2-5; perhaps TRBD2 as D (5 bases). Germline CDR1 and CDR2: SGHKS and YYEKEE (reference sequence). This CDR3 is built from 16 residues. The V end was cut by 0 bases, the J end by 3 bases, with 15 bases between.

The genes are TRBV21-1 and TRBJ2-4; the DNA was not used to check the table's D call, TRBD2. TRBV21-1 is described as a pseudogene. The CDR3 is 15 residues long. The CDR3 spells CASSKGTRGGWVQYF. For the CDR3, the DNA is TGTGCCAGCAGCAAAGGAACCCGAGGTGGGTGGGTTCAGTACTTC.

V usage is TRBV13 and J usage is TRBJ2-5, with D perhaps matching TRBD2 (6 bases). The CDR3 loop spans 15 amino acids. The V gene's germline CDR1 is PRHDT and CDR2 FYEKMQ (reference sequence). V lost 5 bases to trimming and J lost 1 base, with 14 bases between them. CDR3 in amino acids: CASSPEGRSQETQYF. The CDR3 region has the DNA TGTGCCAGCAGCCCGGAGGGGAGGAGCCAAGAGACCCAGTACTTC.

In its sample, this clone was seen once. The CDR3 region has the DNA TGCGCCAGCAGTGAGGGACTAGCGGGGGGGCTCTCAAGTTACGAGCAGTACTTC. Translation: CASSEGLAGGLSSYEQYF. This rearrangement joins TRBV10-2 to TRBJ2-7; 15 nucleotides agree with TRBD2. The CDR3 loop spans 18 amino acids. CDR1 and CDR2 from the germline V gene are WSHSY and SAAADI. The trim removed 2 bases at V and 4 bases at J, leaving 9 bases unmatched.

The genes are TRBV24-1 and TRBJ1-5, with D unresolved. This CDR3 is 13 amino acids long. V was shortened by 4 bases and J by 13 bases, with 16 bases between the two germline ends. Germline assignment: CDR1 KGHDR and CDR2 SFDVKD. The CDR3, as DNA: TGTGCCACCAGTGACCGATGGGCCCCGCTACAGCATTTT. This gives the protein CATSDRWAPLQHF.

The V gene is TRBV7-2, the J gene TRBJ1-5, with D possibly TRBD1 on 5 matching bases. The CDR3 totals 15 residues. In germline, CDR1 is SGHTA, CDR2 FQGNSA. Trimming shortened V by 5 bases and J by 3 bases, and 14 bases separated the two germline ends. CDR3: CASSMQGTNNQPQHF. For the CDR3, the DNA is TGTGCCAGCAGCATGCAGGGCACGAACAATCAGCCCCAGCATTTT.

The chain links TRBV2 to TRBJ2-7, with a tentative D call TRBD2 (6 bases). The CDR3 consists of 12 residues. Trimming took 6 bases from V and 7 from J, leaving 13 bases between them. The germline V gene encodes CDR1 SNHLY and CDR2 FYNNEI. The CDR3 DNA follows: TGTGCCAGCAGCGGGGGTGAGAGGGAGCAGTACTTC. It codes for CASSGGEREQYF.

This chain joins TRBV6-4 and TRBJ2-6; 11 bases map to TRBD1. Germline loops: CDR1 MRHNA, CDR2 SNTAGT. With 8 bases clipped from V and 0 bases from J, the junction kept 0 bases outside the gene matches. CDR3 length: 15 amino acids. The CDR3 nucleotides are TGTGCCAGCGGGACAGGGGGCTCTGGGGCCAACGTCCTGACTTTC. Translated: CASGTGGSGANVLTF.

This clone was seen only once. The J gene is TRBJ2-1, the V gene TRBV6-5; D may be TRBD2 (6 bases). Germline V gives CDR1 MNHEY, CDR2 SVGAGI. The CDR3 has 14 residues. The V end was cut by 0 bases, the J end by 7 bases, with 10 bases between. The CDR3 DNA reads as TGTGCCAGCAGTTACTCGAACCGGGGGAATGAGCAGTTCTTC. Amino acids: CASSYSNRGNEQFF.

The chain links TRBV6-1 to TRBJ1-1; TRBD1 matches 8 bases. Trimming cost V 3 bases and J 11 bases; bases outside gene matches: 5. The CDR3 has 12 residues. From germline, CDR1 is MNHNS and CDR2 SASEGT. Here the CDR3 DNA reads TGTGCCAGCAGTGACGGGACAGGTGGGGCTTTCTTT. Protein product: CASSDGTGGAFF.